These 9 T cell receptor beta chains came from one sample sequenced in a study of T cell changes during pregnancy in multiple sclerosis. Some clones are missing from TCRdb's copy, which holds only in-frame ones; the method was immunoSEQ multiplex PCR. Of tens of thousands of clones in the sample, around nine tenths were seen once. This specimen consisted of CD4+ T cells from peripheral blood mononuclear cells, obtained before pregnancy. The source is a female donor with multiple sclerosis, enrolled in a pregnancy study.

This chain joins TRBV6-6 and TRBJ2-3, with 7 bases matching TRBD1. The J segment lost 6 bases and the V segment lost 7 bases, leaving 16 bases of the junction unmatched. Germline V gene sequence: CDR1 MNHNY, CDR2 SVGAGI (reference sequence). The CDR3 spans 16 residues. CDR3 residues: CASTIRQGGLMDTQYF. The CDR3 DNA sequence: TGTGCCAGCACGATCAGACAGGGCGGTCTGATGGATACGCAGTATTTT.

The CDR3 DNA sequence: TGTGCCAGCTCACCCGGGGGGGCGCATACCTCAATCTTCTATGGCTACACCTTC. Its protein product is CASSPGGAHTSIFYGYTF. The V gene is TRBV18, the J gene TRBJ1-2, with D perhaps TRBD1 (6 bases). The CDR3 length is 18 residues. V shed 3 bases and J shed 4 bases, with 24 bases lying between them. Germline CDR1 reads KGHSH; CDR2 reads LQKENI.

This chain joins TRBV2 and TRBJ1-5; 10 bases fit TRBD1. Germline V gene lookup returns CDR1 SNHLY and CDR2 FYNNEI. The length of the CDR3 is 15 residues. The V gene end was trimmed by 7 bases and the J gene end by 4 bases; junction bases not matched to a gene: 7. The CDR3 DNA reads TGTGCCAGCACGGGACAGGGGTGGGGTAATCAGCCCCAGCATTTT. Translating gives CASTGQGWGNQPQHF.

The genes are TRBV19 and TRBJ2-1, with 9 bases fitting TRBD2. This CDR3 has 13 residues. Per germline, CDR1 LNHDA and CDR2 SQIVND (reference sequence). J gave up 11 bases and V 9 bases, and 11 bases lay outside the gene matches. In DNA, the CDR3 is TGTGCCAGCCGACTAGCGGCACAGGGGAAGCAGTTCTTC. Translation gives CASRLAAQGKQFF.

The rearrangement links TRBV5-1 to TRBJ2-7; D possibly corresponds to TRBD1 (5 bases). In germline, CDR1 is SGHRS, CDR2 YFSETQ. V lost 0 bases and J 6 bases, leaving 13 bases between the germline ends. The CDR3 covers 14 residues. CDR3 residues: CASSLAGRALEQYF. In nucleotides, the CDR3 is TGCGCCAGCAGCTTGGCAGGCAGGGCGCTCGAGCAGTACTTC.

The chain couples TRBV15 to TRBJ2-7; 10 nucleotides match TRBD1. V gave up 1 base and J gave up 5 bases; unmatched junction bases: 5. CDR1 and CDR2 (germline): LNHNV, YYDKDF (reference sequence). This CDR3 region has 15 residues. CDR3 bases: TGTGCCACCAGCAGAGGGACAGGGGGTCAGGACGAGCAGTACTTC. Translation: CATSRGTGGQDEQYF.

J is TRBJ1-6 and V is TRBV10-3; maybe TRBD1 (6 bases). Germline values: CDR1 ENHRY, CDR2 SYGVKD. Trimming removed 0 bases from V and 7 bases from J, with 13 bases in between. The CDR3 totals 16 residues. The CDR3 spells CAISESPGVTNSPLHF. CDR3 DNA: TGTGCCATCAGTGAGTCGCCAGGGGTGACAAATTCACCCCTCCACTTT.

The chain uses TRBV9 and TRBJ2-3; TRBD1 is a possible D gene (6 bases). The CDR3 totals 16 residues. Germline loops: CDR1 SGDLS, CDR2 YYNGEE. V dropped 4 bases and J dropped 1 base, with 16 bases sitting between them. Here the CDR3 DNA reads TGTGCCAGCAGCCCCAGACAGGATTTGGGCACAGATACGCAGTATTTT. This translates into CASSPRQDLGTDTQYF. The whole variable domain, filled in from reference TRBV9 and TRBJ2-3, reads DSGVTQTPKHLITATGQRVTLRCSPRSGDLSVYWYQQSLDQGLQFLIQYYNGEERAKGNILERFSAQQFPDLHSELNLSSLELGDSALYFCASSPRQDLGTDTQYFGPGTRLTVL.

In its sample, this clone was seen once. The chain has TRBV7-2 and TRBJ2-7, with 13 bases aligning to TRBD2. The germline V gene has CDR1 SGHTA and CDR2 FQGNSA. The V gene end was trimmed by 6 bases and the J gene end by 6 bases; junction bases not matched to a gene: 17. This CDR3 has 18 amino acids. CDR3 nucleotide sequence: TGTGCCAGCAGTAGGGTCCCGGGACTAGCGGGGCAGAACGGCGAGCAGTACTTC. Protein product: CASSRVPGLAGQNGEQYF.